This T cell receptor beta chain was recovered during a study of T cell responses to AZD1222 COVID-19 vaccine. The table came from immunoSEQ multiplex PCR; TCRdb's copy has only in-frame clones and leaves some out. Here the sample spans about 120,000 clones, about nine tenths being singletons. Of note for this clone: The antigen is unknown.

Trimming removed 6 bases at V and 7 bases at J, with 15 bases between. Germline V gene lookup returns CDR1 MNHEY and CDR2 SMNVEV (reference sequence). The CDR3 has 14 residues. Study findings and constraints: Close to half of spike-specific TCRs reportedly recognize unmutated variant regions.

The chain joins TRBV27 to TRBJ1-4, with D possibly matching TRBD1 (5 bases). This specimen consisted of peripheral blood, obtained on day 0 of AZD1222 vaccination. This TCR derives from an adult in good health. The DNA for the CDR3 is TGTGCCAGCAGCCTATGGGGGGTTAGTGAAAAACTGTTTTTT. This encodes CASSLWGVSEKLFF.